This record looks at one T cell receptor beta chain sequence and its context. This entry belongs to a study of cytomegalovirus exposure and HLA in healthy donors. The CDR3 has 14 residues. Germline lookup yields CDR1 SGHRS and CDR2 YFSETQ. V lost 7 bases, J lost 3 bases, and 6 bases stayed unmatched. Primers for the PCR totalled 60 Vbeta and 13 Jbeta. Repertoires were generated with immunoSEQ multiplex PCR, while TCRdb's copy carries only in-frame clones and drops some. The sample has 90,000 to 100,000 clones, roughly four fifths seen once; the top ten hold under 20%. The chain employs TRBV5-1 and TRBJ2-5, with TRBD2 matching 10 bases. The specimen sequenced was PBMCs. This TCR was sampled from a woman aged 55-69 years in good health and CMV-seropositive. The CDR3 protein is CASGPGLAEETQYF. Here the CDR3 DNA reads TGCGCCAGCGGCCCCGGACTAGCGGAAGAGACCCAGTACTTC.